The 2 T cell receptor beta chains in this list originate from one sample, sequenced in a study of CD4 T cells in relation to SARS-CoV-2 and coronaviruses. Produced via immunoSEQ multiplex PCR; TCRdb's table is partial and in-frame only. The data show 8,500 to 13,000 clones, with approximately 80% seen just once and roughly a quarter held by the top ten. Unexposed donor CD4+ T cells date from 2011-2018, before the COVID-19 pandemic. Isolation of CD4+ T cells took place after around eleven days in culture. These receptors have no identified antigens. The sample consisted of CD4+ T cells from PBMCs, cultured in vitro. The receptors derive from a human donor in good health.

This chain's CDR3 is CASSQDPGAGSEQYF. In DNA form, the CDR3 reads TGTGCCAGCAGCCAAGATCCCGGGGCAGGGAGCGAGCAGTACTTC. The genes are TRBV3-1 (or the pseudogene TRBV3-2) and TRBJ2-7; either TRBD1 or TRBD2 may supply D (5 bases each). The CDR3 sequence is 15 residues long. The germline V and J ends were trimmed by 0 bases and 6 bases, with 15 bases remaining between them. Germline V gene lookup returns CDR1 LGHDT and CDR2 YNNKEL (reference sequence).

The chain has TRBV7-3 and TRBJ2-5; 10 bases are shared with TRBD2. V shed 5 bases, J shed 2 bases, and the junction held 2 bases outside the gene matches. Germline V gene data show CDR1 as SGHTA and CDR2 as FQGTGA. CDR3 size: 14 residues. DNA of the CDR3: TGTGCCAGCAGCAGGACTAGCGGACAAGAGACCCAGTACTTC. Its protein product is CASSRTSGQETQYF.